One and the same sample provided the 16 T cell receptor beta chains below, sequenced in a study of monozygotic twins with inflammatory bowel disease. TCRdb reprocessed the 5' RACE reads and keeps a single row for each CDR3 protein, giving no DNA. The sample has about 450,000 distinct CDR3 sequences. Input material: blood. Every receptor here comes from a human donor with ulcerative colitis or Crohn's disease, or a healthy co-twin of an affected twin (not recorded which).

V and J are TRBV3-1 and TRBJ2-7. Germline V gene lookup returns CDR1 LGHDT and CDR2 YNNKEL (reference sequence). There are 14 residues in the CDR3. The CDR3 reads CASSQDIVSYEQYF.

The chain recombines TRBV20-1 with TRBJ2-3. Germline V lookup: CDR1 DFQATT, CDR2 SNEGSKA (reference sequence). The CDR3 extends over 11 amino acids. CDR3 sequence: CSASGTDTQYF.

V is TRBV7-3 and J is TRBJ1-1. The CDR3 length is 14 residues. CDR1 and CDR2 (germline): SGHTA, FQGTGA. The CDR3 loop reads CASRNGPGTTEAFF.

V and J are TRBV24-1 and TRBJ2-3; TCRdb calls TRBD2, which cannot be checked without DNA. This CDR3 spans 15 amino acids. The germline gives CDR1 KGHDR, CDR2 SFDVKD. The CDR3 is CATSETRAFTDTQYF.

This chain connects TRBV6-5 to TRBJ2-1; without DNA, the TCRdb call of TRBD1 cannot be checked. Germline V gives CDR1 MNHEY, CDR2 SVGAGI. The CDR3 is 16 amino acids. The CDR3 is CASSYTPITIPNEQFF.

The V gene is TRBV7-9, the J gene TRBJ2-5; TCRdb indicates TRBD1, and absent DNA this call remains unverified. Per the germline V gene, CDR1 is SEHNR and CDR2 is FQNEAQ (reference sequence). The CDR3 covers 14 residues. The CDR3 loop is CASSPRQLQETQYF.

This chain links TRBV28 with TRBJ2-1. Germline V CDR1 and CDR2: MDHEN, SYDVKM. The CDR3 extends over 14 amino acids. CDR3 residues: CASSLMGLPNEQFF.

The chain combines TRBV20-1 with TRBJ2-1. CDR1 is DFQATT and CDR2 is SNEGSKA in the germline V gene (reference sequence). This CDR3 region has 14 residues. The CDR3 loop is CSARDRGIGNKQFF.

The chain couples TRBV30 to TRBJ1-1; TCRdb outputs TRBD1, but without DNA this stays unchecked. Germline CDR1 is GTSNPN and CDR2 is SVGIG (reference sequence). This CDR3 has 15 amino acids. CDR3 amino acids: CAWSGPFGMNTEAFF.

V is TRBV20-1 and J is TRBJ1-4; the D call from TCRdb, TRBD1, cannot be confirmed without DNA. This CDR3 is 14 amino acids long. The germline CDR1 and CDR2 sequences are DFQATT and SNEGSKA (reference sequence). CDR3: CSARDPTSGEKLFF.

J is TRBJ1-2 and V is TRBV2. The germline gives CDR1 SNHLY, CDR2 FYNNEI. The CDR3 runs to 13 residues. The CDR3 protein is CASSDRINYGYTF.

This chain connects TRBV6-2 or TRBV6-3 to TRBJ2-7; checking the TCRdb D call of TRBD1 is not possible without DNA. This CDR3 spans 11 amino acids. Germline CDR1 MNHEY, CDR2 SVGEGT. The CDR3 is CASNDGGGMDF.

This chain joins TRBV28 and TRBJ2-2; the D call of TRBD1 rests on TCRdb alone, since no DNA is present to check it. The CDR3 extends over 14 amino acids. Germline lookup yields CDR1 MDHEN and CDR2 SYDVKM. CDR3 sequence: CASLGQTNTGELFF. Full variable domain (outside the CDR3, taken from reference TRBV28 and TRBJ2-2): DVKVTQSSRYLVKRTGEKVFLECVQDMDHENMFWYRQDPGLGLRLIYFSYDVKMKEKGDIPEGYSVSREKKERFSLILESASTNQTSMYLCASLGQTNTGELFFGEGSRLTVL.

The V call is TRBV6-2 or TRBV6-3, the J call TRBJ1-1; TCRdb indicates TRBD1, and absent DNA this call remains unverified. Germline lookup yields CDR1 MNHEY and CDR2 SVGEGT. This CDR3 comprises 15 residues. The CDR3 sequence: CASTDRALSNTEAFF.

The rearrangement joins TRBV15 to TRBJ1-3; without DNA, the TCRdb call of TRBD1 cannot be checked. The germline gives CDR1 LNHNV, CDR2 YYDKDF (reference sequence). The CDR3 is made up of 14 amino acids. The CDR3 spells CATSSRDRGDTIYF.

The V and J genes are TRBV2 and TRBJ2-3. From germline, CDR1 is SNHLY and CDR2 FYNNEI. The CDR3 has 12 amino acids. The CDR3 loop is CASSVLGDTQYF.